These 10 T cell receptor beta chains originate from one sample sequenced in a study of chemoradiotherapy in HPV16-positive cancers. Here immunoSEQ multiplex PCR was the method, and the copy in TCRdb shows in-frame clones only, minus some. The sample lists a few thousand clones, roughly 95% occurring once. This specimen was tumor tissue, taken from a patient who underwent chemoradiotherapy. These receptors all stem from a human donor with HPV-associated anogenital cancer.

V and J are TRBV21-1 and TRBJ2-5. TRBV21-1 is an annotated pseudogene. The CDR3 is 17 residues long. CDR3 protein: CASSKISGPKNRETQYF. CDR3 nucleotides: TGTGCCAGCAGCAAAATTTCCGGGCCCAAGAACCGGGAGACCCAGTACTTC.

V is TRBV7-2 and J is TRBJ2-7, with 14 bases aligning to TRBD2. In germline, CDR1 is SGHTA, CDR2 FQGNSA. This CDR3 is built from 16 residues. Germline trimming cut 5 bases from V and 3 bases from J; bases unmatched to any gene: 6. CDR3 in amino acids: CASSPRLAGGYYEQYF. The CDR3 DNA follows: TGTGCCAGCAGCCCAAGACTAGCGGGGGGGTACTACGAGCAGTACTTC.

The gene calls are TRBV9 and TRBJ2-1; the match to TRBD2 covers 8 bases. There are 15 residues in the CDR3. V was pared by 0 bases and J by 4 bases, with 3 bases of the junction left unmatched. Germline V gene data show CDR1 as SGDLS and CDR2 as YYNGEE. CDR3 in amino acids: CASSVGTSPYNEQFF. CDR3 in DNA: TGTGCCAGCAGCGTAGGGACTAGCCCGTACAATGAGCAGTTCTTC.

This chain connects TRBV30 to TRBJ2-5; D uncertain. Trimming removed 1 base from V and 4 bases from J, with 7 bases in between. Germline V gives CDR1 GTSNPN, CDR2 SVGIG (reference sequence). This CDR3 region has 12 residues. The CDR3 loop reads CAWSANRETQYF. In nucleotides, the CDR3 is TGTGCCTGGAGTGCCAACCGAGAGACCCAGTACTTC. Together with reference TRBV30 and TRBJ2-5, the CDR3 gives the full variable domain: SQTIHQWPATLVQPVGSPLSLECTVEGTSNPNLYWYRQAAGRGLQLLFYSVGIGQISSEVPQNLSASRPQDRQFILSSKKLLLSDSGFYLCAWSANRETQYFGPGTRLLVL.

J is TRBJ1-6 and V is TRBV13, with TRBD1 identical over 7 bases. Trimming took 5 bases from V and 7 from J; bases not matched to a gene: 5. Germline V CDR1 and CDR2: PRHDT, FYEKMQ (reference sequence). This CDR3 is 14 amino acids long. CDR3 in DNA: TGTGCCAGCAGCCTACAGGGGCGAAATTCACCCCTCCACTTT. Protein product: CASSLQGRNSPLHF. Complete variable domain (other parts from reference TRBV13 and TRBJ1-6): AAGVIQSPRHLIKEKRETATLKCYPIPRHDTVYWYQQGPGQDPQFLISFYEKMQSDKGSIPDRFSAQQFSDYHSELNMSSLELGDSALYFCASSLQGRNSPLHFGNGTRLTVT.

This rearrangement joins TRBV28 to TRBJ1-2, with TRBD1 matching over 8 bases. The CDR3 spans 14 residues. CDR1 is MDHEN and CDR2 is SYDVKM in the germline V gene. With V trimmed by 3 bases and J by 5 bases, 5 bases remained unmatched. CDR3: CASSLTGALYGYTF. As DNA, the CDR3 is TGTGCCAGCAGTTTGACAGGGGCCTTATATGGCTACACCTTC.

The CDR3 DNA reads TGTGCCAGCAGTTTACGGCCCCCGGGACAGGGGCCCAATGAGCAGTTCTTC. This gives the protein CASSLRPPGQGPNEQFF. J is TRBJ2-1 and V is TRBV27, with 10 positions matching TRBD1. The CDR3 runs to 17 residues. Germline-derived CDR1 and CDR2 are MNHEY and SMNVEV (reference sequence). J gave up 6 bases and V 2 bases, and 10 bases lay outside the gene matches.

The chain couples TRBV19 to TRBJ2-7; the match to TRBD1 covers 8 bases. J was trimmed by 9 bases and V by 2 bases; bases with no gene match: 15. CDR3 size: 16 residues. Per germline, CDR1 LNHDA and CDR2 SQIVND (reference sequence). The CDR3 spells CASSIFSGTGLRVQYF. The CDR3 bases are TGTGCCAGTAGTATATTTTCTGGGACAGGTCTACGAGTGCAGTACTTC.

The chain uses TRBV7-8 and TRBJ1-3; D might be TRBD1 (6 bases). The CDR3 runs 16 residues. CDR1 is SGHVS and CDR2 is FQNEAQ in the germline V gene. Trimming pared 3 bases from V and 0 bases from J, leaving 12 bases between. CDR3 loop: CASSFFGQISGNTIYF. CDR3 DNA sequence: TGTGCCAGCAGCTTCTTTGGACAGATCTCTGGAAACACCATATATTTT. Based on the CDR3 plus reference TRBV7-8 and TRBJ1-3, the full variable domain is GAGVSQSPRYKVAKRGQDVALRCDPISGHVSLFWYQQALGQGPEFLTYFQNEAQLDKSGLPSDRFFAERPEGSVSTLKIQRTQQEDSAVYLCASSFFGQISGNTIYFGEGSWLTVV.

V gene TRBV7-3 combines with J gene TRBJ2-1, with a weak D call TRBD1 (5 bases). Trimming left V 5 bases short and J 9 bases short, with 11 bases between. In germline, CDR1 is SGHTA, CDR2 FQGTGA. This CDR3 has 12 residues. The CDR3 sequence: CASSQQGGEQFF. CDR3 nucleotide sequence: TGTGCCAGCAGCCAGCAGGGTGGTGAGCAGTTCTTC.